The 11 T cell receptor beta chains below come from one sample, sequenced in a study of blood T cell repertoires in COVID-19. The assay was immunoSEQ multiplex PCR, and TCRdb's table has in-frame clones only and misses some. The sample consists of over 200,000 clones, about 89% of them appearing once. The sequenced sample consisted of peripheral blood. The receptors come from a woman aged 45 to 65 with acute or convalescent COVID-19.

This clone appeared a few times. The chain has TRBV7-8 and TRBJ1-2; 11 nucleotides align to TRBD1. Germline V CDR1 and CDR2: SGHVS, FQNEAQ. The J segment lost 8 bases and the V segment lost 5 bases, leaving 7 bases of the junction unmatched. The CDR3 loop spans 14 amino acids. The chain's CDR3 is CASSQDRGQEGYTF. The DNA of the CDR3 is TGTGCCAGCAGCCAGGACAGGGGGCAGGAAGGCTACACCTTC.

V gene TRBV28 combines with J gene TRBJ1-2; the D gene is possibly TRBD1 (6 bases). Per germline, CDR1 MDHEN and CDR2 SYDVKM. V was trimmed by 4 bases and J by 11 bases, leaving 11 bases between them. This CDR3 contains 11 residues. The CDR3 is CASSYKTGYTF. DNA for the CDR3: TGTGCCAGCAGTTACAAGACAGGTTACACCTTC.

This clone appeared once. The chain combines TRBV4-2 with TRBJ2-1; D perhaps matches TRBD2 (6 bases). Germline CDR1 LGHNA, CDR2 YNFKEQ. The CDR3 spans 16 residues. V lost 1 base to trimming and J lost 4 bases, with 14 bases between them. The CDR3 sequence: CASSQVGRAGYNEQFF. The DNA for the CDR3 is TGTGCCAGCAGCCAAGTAGGGCGGGCGGGGTACAATGAGCAGTTCTTC.

The gene calls are TRBV6-5 and TRBJ1-4; 9 nucleotides align to TRBD1. With 4 bases clipped from V and 8 bases from J, the junction kept 8 bases outside the gene matches. The CDR3 length is 15 residues. CDR1 MNHEY and CDR2 SVGAGI come from the germline V gene. The CDR3 nucleotides are TGTGCCAGCAGTTCTCTGGGGACAGGGACGGAAAAACTGTTTTTT. It specifies CASSSLGTGTEKLFF.

This chain uses TRBV5-1 with TRBJ1-1; the match to TRBD1 covers 7 bases. The CDR3 is made up of 18 amino acids. V trimming: 0 bases; J trimming: 4 bases; junction bases outside the gene matches: 15. Germline-derived CDR1 and CDR2 are SGHRS and YFSETQ. For the CDR3, the DNA is TGCGCCAGCAGCTTGGTTCCGGGCAGGGGGTTTTACTCCACTGAAGCTTTCTTT. This gives the protein CASSLVPGRGFYSTEAFF.

This chain joins TRBV6-5 and TRBJ2-1, with TRBD1 matching over 7 bases. The germline CDR1 and CDR2 sequences are MNHEY and SVGAGI. This CDR3 is 16 amino acids long. V lost 2 bases, J lost 6 bases, and 10 bases stayed unmatched. CDR3 nucleotide sequence: TGTGCCAGCAGTTACAAAACGGACAGGAACCTCAATGAGCAGTTCTTC. It translates to CASSYKTDRNLNEQFF.

This sequence joins TRBV5-1 and TRBJ1-3; unclear D gene. Germline lookup yields CDR1 SGHRS and CDR2 YFSETQ. V shed 0 bases and J shed 0 bases, with 7 bases lying between them. This CDR3 has 15 amino acids. CDR3 in amino acids: CASSLAGTSGNTIYF. DNA of the CDR3: TGCGCCAGCAGCTTGGCAGGCACCTCTGGAAACACCATATATTTT.

In its sample, this clone was seen a few times. The chain recombines TRBV5-1 with TRBJ1-1, with a weak D call TRBD1 (6 bases). V lost 4 bases to trimming and J lost 4 bases, with 20 bases between them. Germline CDR1 and CDR2: SGHRS and YFSETQ. The CDR3 has 16 amino acids. CDR3 loop: CASSLAATGYGTEAFF. As DNA, the CDR3 is TGCGCCAGCAGCCTAGCCGCCACAGGGTACGGCACTGAAGCTTTCTTT.

The chain is built from TRBV28 and TRBJ1-2; D remains ambiguous. CDR1 and CDR2 (germline): MDHEN, SYDVKM. CDR3 length: 11 amino acids. The chain's CDR3 is CAGETNYGYTF. The DNA of the CDR3 is TGTGCGGGAGAGACTAACTATGGCTACACCTTC.

This clone appeared a single time. The rearrangement joins TRBV11-2 to TRBJ2-1; no clear D. From germline, CDR1 is SGHAT and CDR2 FQNNGV. Trimming pared 2 bases from V and 7 bases from J, leaving 12 bases between. This CDR3 is built from 14 residues. The CDR3 is CASSLTNMRNEQFF. The CDR3 DNA reads TGTGCCAGCAGCTTAACGAATATGAGGAATGAGCAGTTCTTC.

The J gene is TRBJ2-7, the V gene TRBV7-3; D perhaps matches TRBD1 (5 bases). The CDR3 loop spans 12 amino acids. In germline, CDR1 is SGHTA, CDR2 FQGTGA. V was trimmed by 4 bases and J by 10 bases, leaving 14 bases between them. The CDR3 region has the DNA TGTGCCAGCAGCTCCACAGACAGATCACAGTACTTC. This sequence encodes CASSSTDRSQYF.